The 9 T cell receptor beta chains given below trace back to one sample, sequenced in a study of OX40 agonist ivuxolimab in advanced cancers. Produced via immunoSEQ multiplex PCR; TCRdb's table is partial and in-frame only. Of over 80,000 clones in the sample, 70% to 90% were seen once. Sequencing used CD4+ or CD8+ T cells sorted from blood, obtained in a trial of the OX40 agonist ivuxolimab. These receptors were taken from an adult with an advanced solid tumor such as melanoma, head and neck, liver or kidney cancer.

The chain links TRBV7-9 to TRBJ2-5, with 7 bases aligning to TRBD2. This CDR3 comprises 15 residues. J lost 3 bases, V lost 2 bases, and 6 bases had no gene match. CDR1 and CDR2 from the germline V gene are SEHNR and FQNEAQ (reference sequence). DNA of the CDR3: TGTGCCAGCAGCTTAAATCAGCGGGGTGAAGAGACCCAGTACTTC. Translation gives CASSLNQRGEETQYF. Looking up the rest from reference TRBV7-9 and TRBJ2-5 gives the full variable domain: DTGVSQNPRHKITKRGQNVTFRCDPISEHNRLYWYRQTLGQGPEFLTYFQNEAQLEKSRLLSDRFSAERPKGSFSTLEIQRTEQGDSAMYLCASSLNQRGEETQYFGPGTRLLVL.

The chain employs TRBV7-2 and TRBJ1-2, with D perhaps matching TRBD1 (5 bases). Germline CDR1 reads SGHTA; CDR2 reads FQGNSA. The CDR3 totals 15 residues. The germline V and J ends were trimmed by 5 bases and 4 bases, with 17 bases remaining between them. The CDR3 coding sequence is TGTGCCAGCAGCCCGGACGGGGGACCCAGCTATGGCTACACCTTC. Its translation is CASSPDGGPSYGYTF.

The rearrangement links TRBV7-9 to TRBJ1-3; no reliable D call. Germline CDR1 SEHNR, CDR2 FQNEAQ (reference sequence). The CDR3 is 12 residues long. V lost 7 bases, J lost 4 bases, and 8 bases lay in between. In DNA, the CDR3 is TGTGCCAGCATCTCGGAGGGAAACACCATATATTTT. Its protein product is CASISEGNTIYF.

This rearrangement joins TRBV2 to TRBJ1-3, with D possibly matching TRBD1 (5 bases). Trimming took 6 bases from V and 5 from J, leaving 11 bases between them. Germline CDR1 reads SNHLY; CDR2 reads FYNNEI. This CDR3 region has 13 residues. The CDR3 region has the DNA TGTGCCAGCAGCGGGGACGTCCGAAACACCATATATTTT. This codes for CASSGDVRNTIYF.

The rearrangement uses TRBV5-4 and TRBJ2-5; 11 positions match TRBD2. The length of the CDR3 is 15 residues. Unmatched junction bases numbered 7, after V lost 4 bases and J lost 5 bases. Germline V gene sequence: CDR1 SGHNT, CDR2 YYREEE (reference sequence). The DNA for the CDR3 is TGTGCCAGCAGCCCACTAGCGGGAGCCCGGGAGACCCAGTACTTC. Translating gives CASSPLAGARETQYF. The whole variable domain, remainder taken from reference TRBV5-4 and TRBJ2-5, is ETGVTQSPTHLIKTRGQQVTLRCSSQSGHNTVSWYQQALGQGPQFIFQYYREEENGRGNFPPRFSGLQFPNYSSELNVNALELDDSALYLCASSPLAGARETQYFGPGTRLLVL.

The chain couples TRBV4-2 to TRBJ2-1; D may be TRBD1 or TRBD2 (5 bases each). From germline, CDR1 is LGHNA and CDR2 YNFKEQ. V was clipped by 0 bases and J by 9 bases, with 12 bases between them. The CDR3 contains 14 residues. CDR3 sequence (DNA): TGTGCCAGCAGCCAAGATACGGGACGAGGTGAGCAGTTCTTC. Protein sequence: CASSQDTGRGEQFF.

This chain joins TRBV6-1 and TRBJ2-2; D is ambiguous. V was clipped by 1 base and J by 4 bases, with 4 bases between them. Germline CDR1 reads MNHNS; CDR2 reads SASEGT. This CDR3 contains 13 residues. The CDR3 reads CASSEVGTGELFF. The CDR3 DNA follows: TGTGCCAGCAGTGAAGTCGGCACCGGGGAGCTGTTTTTT.

The chain couples TRBV23-1 to TRBJ2-7; tentatively, D is TRBD1 (6 bases). TRBV23-1 is sorted into the ORF group, with uncertain function. With 4 bases removed from V and 6 bases from J, the gap between germline ends came to 25 bases. The CDR3 extends over 17 amino acids. The chain's CDR3 is CASSPREMGQILFEQYF. CDR3 DNA: TGCGCCAGCAGTCCCCGGGAAATGGGACAAATTCTCTTCGAGCAGTACTTC.

This clone is a singleton in its sample. This chain uses TRBV2 with TRBJ2-5; the D is unclear. V shed 7 bases and J shed 4 bases, with 7 bases lying between them. The length of the CDR3 is 11 residues. Germline CDR1 SNHLY, CDR2 FYNNEI. The CDR3 reads CASIRTETQYF. CDR3 coding DNA: TGTGCCAGCATCCGGACAGAGACCCAGTACTTC.